What follows are 30 T cell receptor beta chains derived from one specimen sequenced in a study of early T cells in non-severe SARS-CoV-2 infection. TCRdb called the 5' RACE reads again in MiXCR, with one record for every CDR3 protein. Of tens of thousands of distinct CDR3 sequences listed, approximately 15% were seen once; the top ten hold around 3.7%. This specimen consisted of whole blood, obtained at baseline. These receptors were collected from an adult who was a healthcare worker with PCR-confirmed SARS-CoV-2 infection or an uninfected control (not recorded which).

This clonotype was observed many times. The chain carries TRBV24-1 and TRBJ2-1; 10 positions agree with TRBD2. Looked up from germline, CDR1 is KGHDR and CDR2 is SFDVKD. The ends lost 4 bases at V and 6 bases at J; junction bases unmatched: 8. There are 16 residues in the CDR3. The DNA for the CDR3 is TGTGCCACCAGTGACTTCAGCGGGAGGGCCAGCAATGAGCAGTTCTTC. Protein sequence: CATSDFSGRASNEQFF.

This clonotype was seen more than once but under ten times. The chain employs TRBV5-5 and TRBJ2-3, with D possibly matching TRBD2 (5 bases). This CDR3 contains 14 residues. V lost 0 bases, J lost 5 bases, and 10 bases lay in between. Per the germline V gene, CDR1 is SGHKS and CDR2 is YYEKEE (reference sequence). This CDR3 reads CASSLGGLGDTQYF. The DNA of the CDR3 is TGTGCCAGCAGCTTGGGCGGGTTGGGAGATACGCAGTATTTT.

This clonotype was picked up a small number of times. One end of the junction varies from germline; a read error may be responsible. The chain has TRBV7-9 and TRBJ2-1; 10 nucleotides align to TRBD2. The CDR3 extends over 14 amino acids. From germline, CDR1 is SEHNR and CDR2 FQNEAQ (reference sequence). CDR3 in DNA: TGCGCCAGCAGCTTAGTAGCGGGAGGAAATGAGCAGTTCTTC. Amino acid sequence: CASSLVAGGNEQFF.

The chain joins TRBV20-1 to TRBJ2-7, with 9 bases fitting TRBD2. CDR3 length: 16 amino acids. The germline gives CDR1 DFQATT, CDR2 SNEGSKA (reference sequence). Trimming cost V 2 bases and J 7 bases; bases outside gene matches: 15. The CDR3 spells CSARPRRGGRAVEQYF. The DNA for the CDR3 is TGCAGTGCTAGACCACGGCGGGGCGGGAGGGCCGTTGAGCAGTACTTC.

This clonotype was observed a handful of times. The V and J genes are TRBV28 and TRBJ2-7, with D uncertain. This CDR3 spans 15 amino acids. The V and J ends lost 1 base and 2 bases respectively, with 12 bases between them. Germline CDR1 MDHEN, CDR2 SYDVKM. CDR3 loop: CASSLFGYDAYEQYF. The CDR3 DNA sequence: TGTGCCAGCAGTTTATTCGGTTATGACGCCTACGAGCAGTACTTC.

V is TRBV24-1 and J is TRBJ2-5, with D perhaps TRBD1 (6 bases). Trimming cost V 5 bases and J 1 base, with 10 bases left between them. The CDR3 length is 14 residues. Germline V gene data show CDR1 as KGHDR and CDR2 as SFDVKD. The CDR3 is CATSVQGTQETQYF. The CDR3 DNA is TGTGCCACCAGTGTACAGGGAACCCAAGAGACCCAGTACTTC.

The genes are TRBV7-3 and TRBJ2-1; D remains ambiguous. Germline values: CDR1 SGHTA, CDR2 FQGTGA. The CDR3 spans 13 residues. V was pared by 2 bases and J by 5 bases, with 7 bases between. The CDR3: CASSLLGNNEQFF. In DNA, the CDR3 is TGTGCCAGCAGCTTATTGGGGAACAATGAGCAGTTCTTC.

This clonotype occurred a few times. The rearrangement joins TRBV10-3 to TRBJ2-1; unclear D gene. The CDR3 consists of 13 residues. V was pared by 6 bases and J by 5 bases, with 11 bases between. Germline CDR1 and CDR2: ENHRY and SYGVKD. The CDR3 is CAISVHQNNEQFF. In nucleotides, the CDR3 is TGTGCCATCAGCGTTCACCAAAACAATGAGCAGTTCTTC.

This clonotype turned up a few times. The rearrangement joins TRBV7-6 to TRBJ2-3; 12 bases map to TRBD2. The CDR3 has 16 residues. Looked up from germline, CDR1 is SGHVS and CDR2 is FNYEAQ. V lost 7 bases and J lost 1; bases outside the gene matches: 6. The CDR3 sequence is CASTSRLAGGTDTQYF. CDR3 DNA sequence: TGTGCCAGCACCTCGAGACTAGCGGGAGGCACAGATACGCAGTATTTT.

This clonotype has ten or more counts. The chain links TRBV6-5 to TRBJ2-7, with 9 bases fitting TRBD1. Germline V gene lookup returns CDR1 MNHEY and CDR2 SVGAGI. There are 13 residues in the CDR3. V was pared by 5 bases and J by 7 bases, with 6 bases of the junction left unmatched. The CDR3 sequence: CASSKQGAGEQYF. CDR3 nucleotide sequence: TGTGCCAGCAGTAAACAGGGGGCGGGGGAGCAGTACTTC.

The V gene is TRBV3-1, the J gene TRBJ1-1; the D is unclear. V gave up 2 bases and J gave up 4 bases, with 8 bases separating them. Germline V gives CDR1 LGHDT, CDR2 YNNKEL (reference sequence). The CDR3 spans 13 residues. The CDR3 is CASSQTLTTEAFF. The CDR3, as DNA: TGTGCCAGCAGCCAAACCCTAACCACTGAAGCTTTCTTT.

This clonotype appeared many times. The chain recombines TRBV29-1 with TRBJ2-3, with 9 bases that match TRBD2. Trimming cost V 4 bases and J 6 bases; bases outside gene matches: 5. The CDR3 sequence is 13 residues long. CDR1 and CDR2 from the germline V gene are SQVTM and ANQGSEA. Here the CDR3 reads CSVAGLAGDTQYF. DNA for the CDR3: TGCAGCGTTGCGGGACTAGCTGGCGATACGCAGTATTTT.

For the CDR3, the DNA is TGTGCCAGCAGCTTAGAGGCAGGGGGAGGAACAGATACGCAGTATTTT. Its translation is CASSLEAGGGTDTQYF. The rearrangement links TRBV11-2 to TRBJ2-3, with D perhaps matching TRBD1 (7 bases). The ends were cut back, 0 bases at V and 3 bases at J, with 13 bases in the middle. The germline CDR1 and CDR2 sequences are SGHAT and FQNNGV. This CDR3 is built from 16 residues.

This clonotype was picked up a small number of times. At one end, the junction sequence differs from germline, possibly due to a read error. This chain uses TRBV11-1 with TRBJ2-3; the D call may be TRBD1 or TRBD2 (5 bases each). The CDR3 totals 16 residues. From germline, CDR1 is SGHAT and CDR2 FQDESV (reference sequence). The CDR3 reads CASSSRGETSTATQYF. CDR3 in DNA: TGTGCCAGCAGCTCTAGAGGGGAGACATCCACAGCTACGCAGTATTTT. Full variable domain (rest looked up from reference TRBV11-1 and TRBJ2-3): EAEVAQSPRYKITEKSQAVAFWCDPISGHATLYWYRQILGQGPELLVQFQDESVVDDSQLPKDRFSAERLKGVDSTLKIQPAELGDSAMYLCASSSRGETSTATQYFGPGTRLTVL.

This clonotype came up a few times. This chain connects TRBV19 to TRBJ2-1; 11 bases line up with TRBD2. The germline V gene encodes CDR1 LNHDA and CDR2 SQIVND (reference sequence). The CDR3 spans 16 residues. V lost 4 bases and J lost 7; bases outside the gene matches: 9. The CDR3 nucleotides read TGTGCCAGTAGTACCCCCACTAGCGGGAGTAAGAATGAGCAGTTCTTC. As protein: CASSTPTSGSKNEQFF.

This clonotype was recorded a few times. This chain joins TRBV28 and TRBJ2-3; possibly TRBD2 for D (5 bases). Germline CDR1 reads MDHEN; CDR2 reads SYDVKM. The V gene lost 7 bases and the J gene lost 2 bases, with 16 bases spanning the gap. The CDR3 is 15 amino acids. The CDR3 loop is CASNSPGRDTDTQYF. Here the CDR3 DNA reads TGTGCCAGCAATTCCCCCGGTCGGGACACAGATACGCAGTATTTT.

This clonotype was detected ten times or more. This chain links TRBV18 with TRBJ2-1; D unclear. The CDR3 is made up of 13 amino acids. Trimming cost V 8 bases and J 0 bases, with 8 bases left between them. Germline CDR1 is KGHSH and CDR2 is LQKENI. This chain's CDR3 is CASSPSSYNEQFF. The CDR3 coding sequence is TGTGCCAGCAGCCCGAGCTCCTACAATGAGCAGTTCTTC.

The chain uses TRBV27 and TRBJ2-7; the D gene is possibly TRBD1 (6 bases). Germline lookup yields CDR1 MNHEY and CDR2 SMNVEV (reference sequence). The CDR3 loop spans 15 amino acids. V lost 5 bases and J lost 3, with 17 bases in between. The CDR3 coding sequence is TGTGCCAGCAGTCCTGGGACAACTTATCGCTACGAGCAGTACTTC. It is translated as CASSPGTTYRYEQYF.

This clonotype has at least ten counts. The rearrangement uses TRBV30 and TRBJ2-3, with TRBD2 matching 9 bases. Germline CDR1 and CDR2: GTSNPN and SVGIG (reference sequence). The CDR3 sequence is 16 residues long. The V and J ends lost 3 bases and 3 bases, in that order; junction bases with no gene match: 10. The CDR3 spells CAWRDILSGSTDTQYF. The CDR3 nucleotides are TGTGCCTGGAGAGACATACTTAGCGGGAGTACAGATACGCAGTATTTT.

This sequence joins TRBV18 and TRBJ2-3; TRBD2 agrees at 15 bases. The CDR3 runs to 16 residues. The ends lost 6 bases at V and 5 bases at J; junction bases unmatched: 6. Germline V gene sequence: CDR1 KGHSH, CDR2 LQKENI. Here the CDR3 DNA reads TGTGCCAGCTCCGATCCGGGACTAGCGGGAGGAGATACGCAGTATTTT. Amino acid sequence: CASSDPGLAGGDTQYF.

This clonotype was observed a few times. CDR3 DNA: TGTGCCAGTAGAGGACAGAAGTATCAGCCCCAGCATTTT. Its translation: CASRGQKYQPQHF. V is TRBV19 and J is TRBJ1-5, with D possibly TRBD1 on 6 matching bases. Germline lookup yields CDR1 LNHDA and CDR2 SQIVND (reference sequence). V lost 6 bases to trimming and J lost 5 bases, with 11 bases between them. This CDR3 spans 13 amino acids.

J is TRBJ2-7 and V is TRBV5-1; TRBD1 agrees at 12 bases. V lost 4 bases, J lost 3 bases, and 5 bases stayed unmatched. CDR1 is SGHRS, CDR2 YFSETQ, per germline. The CDR3 is 15 residues long. The CDR3 region has the DNA TGCGCCAGCAGCCCGGGACAGGGGGCCTTCTACGAGCAGTACTTC. The encoded protein is CASSPGQGAFYEQYF. Looking up the rest from reference TRBV5-1 and TRBJ2-7 gives the full variable domain: KAGVTQTPRYLIKTRGQQVTLSCSPISGHRSVSWYQQTPGQGLQFLFEYFSETQRNKGNFPGRFSGRQFSNSRSEMNVSTLELGDSALYLCASSPGQGAFYEQYFGPGTRLTVT.

There are many counts of this clonotype. The CDR3 sequence is CASSASGSAYNEQFF. The CDR3 bases are TGTGCCAGCAGTGCAAGCGGGAGCGCCTACAATGAGCAGTTCTTC. This chain joins TRBV28 and TRBJ2-1; 8 nucleotides line up with TRBD2. The germline V gene encodes CDR1 MDHEN and CDR2 SYDVKM. The ends lost 5 bases at V and 2 bases at J; junction bases unmatched: 5. The CDR3 runs to 15 residues.

The V and J genes are TRBV18 and TRBJ1-3; the match to TRBD1 covers 7 bases. The CDR3 is made up of 15 amino acids. The germline V gene encodes CDR1 KGHSH and CDR2 LQKENI. Trimming removed 3 bases from V and 1 base from J; junction bases left unmatched: 3. DNA for the CDR3: TGTGCCAGCTCACCGGGACAGAATTCTGGAAACACCATATATTTT. It is translated as CASSPGQNSGNTIYF.

This clonotype was counted many times. The V gene is TRBV2, the J gene TRBJ1-5; 7 nucleotides align to TRBD1. With V trimmed by 7 bases and J by 4 bases, 7 bases remained unmatched. The CDR3 totals 14 residues. CDR1 SNHLY and CDR2 FYNNEI come from the germline V gene. The CDR3 here is CASNRGLPNQPQHF. The CDR3 nucleotides read TGTGCCAGCAACAGGGGTCTGCCTAATCAGCCCCAGCATTTT.

In its sample, this clonotype was seen a few times. The missing conserved phenylalanine or tryptophan at the end of this CDR3 makes a read error likely. This chain connects TRBV20-1 to TRBJ1-1, with D possibly being TRBD1 (5 bases). CDR3 length: 14 amino acids. V was trimmed by 0 bases and J by 5 bases, leaving 13 bases between them. Germline CDR1 and CDR2: DFQATT and SNEGSKA (reference sequence). CDR3 DNA: TGCAGTGCTAGAGATCAGGGCAGAGAAACTGAAGCTTTCTCT. Translation: CSARDQGRETEAFS.

This clonotype was detected only a few times. The chain has TRBV29-1 and TRBJ2-3, with unresolved D. Trimming stripped 4 bases from V and 1 base from J, with 9 bases between. This CDR3 spans 13 amino acids. The germline CDR1 and CDR2 sequences are SQVTM and ANQGSEA. Here the CDR3 DNA reads TGCAGCGTTGTAGGAAGGGGCACAGATACGCAGTATTTT. As protein: CSVVGRGTDTQYF.

The chain uses TRBV5-1 and TRBJ2-2; 10 bases map to TRBD1. CDR1 and CDR2 from the germline V gene are SGHRS and YFSETQ. The ends lost 4 bases at V and 5 bases at J; junction bases unmatched: 8. The CDR3 spans 16 residues. The CDR3 loop is CASSPQPGQGTGELFF. The DNA of the CDR3 is TGCGCCAGCAGCCCGCAACCGGGACAGGGGACCGGGGAGCTGTTTTTT.

CDR3 in DNA: TGCAGTGCTGAAAGCGGGAGTACCTACGAGCAGTACTTC. Its translation: CSAESGSTYEQYF. This chain connects TRBV20-1 to TRBJ2-7, with 8 bases lining up with TRBD2. CDR3 length equals 13 residues. Germline-derived CDR1 and CDR2 are DFQATT and SNEGSKA (reference sequence). V lost 5 bases to trimming and J lost 2 bases; unmatched junction nucleotides: 5.

This clonotype was found a few times. The chain employs TRBV20-1 and TRBJ1-2; D is unresolved. CDR1 and CDR2 (germline): DFQATT, SNEGSKA (reference sequence). V was cut by 5 bases and J by 5 bases, with 6 bases left in between. This CDR3 has 10 residues. The CDR3 here is CSASSYGYTF. In DNA form, the CDR3 reads TGCAGTGCTTCATCGTATGGCTACACCTTC.